The following is a TCR beta chain sequence with its context. It has no known antigen specificity. No quality values exist for individual bases; no much larger clone is one base distant. The entry originates in a study of blood T cell repertoires in COVID-19 (TCRdb year 2020). As for the study more broadly: Collaborator samples came from the United States, Italy and Spain and covered acute and convalescent phases of COVID-19. Samples were obtained from the ongoing ImmuneRACE study (first 160 participants) and from over 1,000 subjects provided by 6 global collaborators. Sample metadata almost always included a de-identified subject ID, COVID-19 status, age in years and sex. The material from the prospective study consisted of cDNA or gDNA derived from T cells, B-cell-depleted T cells, or PBMCs. The dataset comprised deeply sampled blood TCRbeta repertoires from subjects exposed to, actively infected with, or recovered from COVID-19. The repertoires were made available in a free public database intended to serve as a resource for research on the immune response to SARS-CoV-2. Where available, HLA class I and class II types were taken from metadata supplied by the sample provider and were not determined by assay-based typing. Broader findings and caveats from the paper: The quantity of clinical and demographic metadata differed by source and by participant and was supplied without curation.

TCRbeta CDR3 regions were amplified from genomic DNA by means of the immunoSEQ Assay, a bias-controlled multiplex PCR. Per the source publication's procedure: Within the assay, amplification of reference gene primers was used to estimate how many nucleated cells each sample contained. Sequence reads were collapsed and filtered to measure the absolute abundance of every unique TCRbeta CDR3 rearrangement. For each sample, productive Simpson clonality was calculated as the square root of Simpson's diversity index across productive rearrangements. TCRdb re-hosts the immuneACCESS table, in-frame sequences only. Its copies lack some clones; in the studies checked, an unresolved V gene accounts for under half of them, and the cause for the rest is not known. Clonal size and the V and J genes are those of that table, whereas D and trimming came from the DNA. The sample profile shows some 95,000 clones; around 93% of them were found once. The top ten constitute about 1.8% of the sample.

Each collaborating institution followed its own protocols to collect whole blood in K2EDTA tubes. Collaborator samples were shipped for TCRbeta analysis as frozen whole blood, isolated PBMCs, or DNA extracted from either sample type. This sequence originates from a human donor with active COVID-19. The donor label of this sample is uncertain. Input material: peripheral blood.

The DNA sequence is as follows: TGTGCCAGCTCACCTCCCGGGACAGGCTCCATTGAGGCAGATACGCAGTATTTT. It specifies CASSPPGTGSIEADTQYF. The rearranged chain carries TRBV18 and TRBJ2-3; TRBD1 agrees with 8 junctional bases. The CDR3 starts with the cysteine, ends with the phenylalanine, and has 18 residues. This entry keeps only the CDR3 DNA: 54 bases, framed from base 1. CDR1 and CDR2, looked up from the germline V gene, are KGHSH and LQKENI. At the junction V is shortened by 3 bases and J by 4 bases; bases outside the gene matches: 15. The full variable domain, with segments outside the CDR3 supplied by the reference TRBV18 and TRBJ2-3 proteins, appears as NAGVMQNPRHLVRRRGQEARLRCSPMKGHSHVYWYRQLPEEGLKFMVYLQKENIIDESGMPKERFSAEFPKEGPSILRIQQVVRGDSAAYFCASSPPGTGSIEADTQYFGPGTRLTVL.